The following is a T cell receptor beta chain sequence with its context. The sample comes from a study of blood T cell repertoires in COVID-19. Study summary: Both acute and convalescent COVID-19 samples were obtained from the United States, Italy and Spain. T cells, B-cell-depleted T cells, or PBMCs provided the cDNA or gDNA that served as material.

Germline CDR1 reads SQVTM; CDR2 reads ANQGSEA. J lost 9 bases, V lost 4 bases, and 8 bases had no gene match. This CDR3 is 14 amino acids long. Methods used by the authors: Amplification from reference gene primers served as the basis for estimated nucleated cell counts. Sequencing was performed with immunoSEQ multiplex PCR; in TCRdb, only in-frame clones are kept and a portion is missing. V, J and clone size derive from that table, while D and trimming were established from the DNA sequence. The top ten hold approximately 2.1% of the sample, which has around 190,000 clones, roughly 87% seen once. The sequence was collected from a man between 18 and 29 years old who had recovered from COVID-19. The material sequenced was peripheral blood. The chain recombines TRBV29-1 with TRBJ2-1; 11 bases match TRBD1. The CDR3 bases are TGCAGCGTTGCTTTCGGACAGGGGGCCACTGAGCAGTTCTTC. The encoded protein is CSVAFGQGATEQFF.